The entry below describes one T cell receptor beta chain. A much bigger clone sits one base away, suggesting this may be a read error. These data come from a study of tumor and adjacent non-tumor tissue in lung cancer. This sample's RNA came from whole unsorted tissue. Distant lung tissue was collected more than 3 cm away from the tumor edge. Chemotherapy-naive patients with new lung cancer underwent thoracic surgery in China, August–November 2014. TCRbeta libraries were built with three rounds of nested PCR, modified from ARM-PCR. Via MiXCR, TCRdb re-called the multiplex PCR reads, giving one row per CDR3 protein. The sample lists about 100,000 distinct CDR3 sequences; more than 55% were seen once. This CDR3 comprises 14 residues.

The receptor's source is a man younger than 40 with non-small cell lung cancer. The sequenced material came from distant non-tumor lung tissue. The chain carries TRBV12-3 or TRBV12-4 and TRBJ2-2; 12 bases are a match to TRBD2. Written as DNA, the CDR3 is TGTGCCAGCACCCTAGCGGGGGGGGCCGGGGAGCTGTCTTTT. It yields the protein CASTLAGGAGELSF.